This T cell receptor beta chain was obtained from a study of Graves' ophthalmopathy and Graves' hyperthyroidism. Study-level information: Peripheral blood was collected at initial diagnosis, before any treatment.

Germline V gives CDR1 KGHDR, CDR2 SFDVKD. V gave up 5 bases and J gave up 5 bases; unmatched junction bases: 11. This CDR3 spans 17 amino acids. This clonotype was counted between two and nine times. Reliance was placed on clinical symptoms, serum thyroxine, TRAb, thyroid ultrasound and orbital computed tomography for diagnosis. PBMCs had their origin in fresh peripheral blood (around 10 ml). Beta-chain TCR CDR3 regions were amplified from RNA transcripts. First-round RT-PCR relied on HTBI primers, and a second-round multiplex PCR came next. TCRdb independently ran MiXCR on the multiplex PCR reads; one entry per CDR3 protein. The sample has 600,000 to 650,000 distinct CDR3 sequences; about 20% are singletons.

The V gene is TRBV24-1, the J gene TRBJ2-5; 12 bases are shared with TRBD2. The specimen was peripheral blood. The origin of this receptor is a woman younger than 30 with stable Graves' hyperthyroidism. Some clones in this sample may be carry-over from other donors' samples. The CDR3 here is CATSGLPRLAGVETQYF. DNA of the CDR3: TGTGCCACCAGTGGCCTCCCCCGACTAGCGGGGGTGGAGACCCAGTACTTC.